This paragraph reports one T cell receptor beta chain. The data derive from a study of T cell changes during pregnancy in multiple sclerosis. The data were produced by immunoSEQ multiplex PCR, yet TCRdb's version contains in-frame clones alone and is incomplete. The sample contains some 24,000 clones, around 90% of which appear only once. Trimming took off 4 bases at V and 3 bases at J, with 15 bases between the two ends. The CDR3 contains 15 residues. CDR1 and CDR2 from the germline V gene are LNHDA and SQIVND (reference sequence). The TCR sequence derives from a female donor in good health, enrolled as a control in a pregnancy study. J is TRBJ1-2 and V is TRBV19, with a weak D call TRBD1 (6 bases). Sequenced material: CD8+ T cells from peripheral blood mononuclear cells, taken in the third trimester of pregnancy. CDR3 nucleotide sequence: TGTGCCAGTAGTAAAAGGACAGAAATCTACTATGGCTACACCTTC. This codes for CASSKRTEIYYGYTF.